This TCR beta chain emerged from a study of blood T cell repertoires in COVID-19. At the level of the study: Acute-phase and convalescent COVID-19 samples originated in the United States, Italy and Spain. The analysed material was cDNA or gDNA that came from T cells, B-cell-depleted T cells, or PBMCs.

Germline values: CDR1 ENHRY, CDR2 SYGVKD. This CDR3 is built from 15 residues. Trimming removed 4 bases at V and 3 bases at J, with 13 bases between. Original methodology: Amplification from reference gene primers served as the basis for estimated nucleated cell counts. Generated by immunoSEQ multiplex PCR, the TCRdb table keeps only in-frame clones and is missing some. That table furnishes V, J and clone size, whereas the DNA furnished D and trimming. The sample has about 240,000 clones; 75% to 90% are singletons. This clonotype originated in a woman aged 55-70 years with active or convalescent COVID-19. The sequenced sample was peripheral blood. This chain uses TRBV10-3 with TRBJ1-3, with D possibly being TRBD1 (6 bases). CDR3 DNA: TGTGCCATCAGTGCAAACACAGGGCTTGGAAACACCATATATTTT. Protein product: CAISANTGLGNTIYF.